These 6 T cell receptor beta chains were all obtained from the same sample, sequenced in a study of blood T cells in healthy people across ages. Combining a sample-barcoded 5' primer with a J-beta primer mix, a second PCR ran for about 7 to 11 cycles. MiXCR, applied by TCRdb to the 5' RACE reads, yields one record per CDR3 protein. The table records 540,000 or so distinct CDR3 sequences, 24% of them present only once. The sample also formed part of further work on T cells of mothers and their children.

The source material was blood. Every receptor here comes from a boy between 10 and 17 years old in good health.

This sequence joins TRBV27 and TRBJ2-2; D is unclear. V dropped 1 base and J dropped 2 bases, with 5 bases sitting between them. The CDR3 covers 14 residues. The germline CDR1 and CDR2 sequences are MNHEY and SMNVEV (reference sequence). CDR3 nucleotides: TGTGCCAGCAGTTTATTAACAAACACCGGGGAGCTGTTTTTT. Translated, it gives CASSLLTNTGELFF.

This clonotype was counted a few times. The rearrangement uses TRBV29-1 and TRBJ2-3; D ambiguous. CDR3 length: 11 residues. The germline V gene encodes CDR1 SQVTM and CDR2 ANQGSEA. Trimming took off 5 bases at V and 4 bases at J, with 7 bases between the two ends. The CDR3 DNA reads TGCAGCGTTTTAGGGTCAGATACGCAGTATTTT. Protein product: CSVLGSDTQYF.

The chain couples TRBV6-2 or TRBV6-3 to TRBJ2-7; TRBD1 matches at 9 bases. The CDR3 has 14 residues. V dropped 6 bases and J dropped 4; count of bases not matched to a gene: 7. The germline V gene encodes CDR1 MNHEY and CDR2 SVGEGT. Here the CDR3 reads CASSELDRGYEQYF. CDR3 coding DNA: TGTGCCAGCAGCGAACTGGACAGGGGTTACGAGCAGTACTTC.

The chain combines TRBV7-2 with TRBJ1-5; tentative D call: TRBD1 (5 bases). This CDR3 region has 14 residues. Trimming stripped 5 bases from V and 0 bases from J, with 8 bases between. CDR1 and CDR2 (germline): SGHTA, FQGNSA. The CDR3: CASSPRVSNQPQHF. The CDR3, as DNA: TGTGCCAGCAGCCCCAGGGTTAGCAATCAGCCCCAGCATTTT.

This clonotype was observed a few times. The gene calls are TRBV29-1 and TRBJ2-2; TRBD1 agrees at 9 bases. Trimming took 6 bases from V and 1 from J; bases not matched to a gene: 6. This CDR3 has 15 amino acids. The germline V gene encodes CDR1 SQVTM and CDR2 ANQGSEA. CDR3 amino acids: CSVRGQGRNTGELFF. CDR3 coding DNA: TGCAGCGTAAGAGGACAGGGGAGGAACACCGGGGAGCTGTTTTTT.

As DNA, the CDR3 is TGTGCCAGCAGTTTTGTGGGAACGGATAACTATGGCTACACCTTC. Translation: CASSFVGTDNYGYTF. The chain is built from TRBV27 and TRBJ1-2; D is undetermined. Trimming took off 3 bases at V and 1 base at J, with 12 bases between the two ends. The CDR3 runs 15 residues. Per germline, CDR1 MNHEY and CDR2 SMNVEV (reference sequence).